This is a list of T cell receptor beta chains from one sample in a study of blood T cells in healthy people across ages. Using its own MiXCR run on the 5' RACE reads, TCRdb lists one record per CDR3 protein. Here the sample spans about 1.4 million distinct CDR3 sequences, approximately 60% being singletons. Sample: blood. These receptors originate from a man between 18 and 35 years old in good health. The CDR3 runs from the conserved cysteine through the conserved F or W. Fields, in order: V gene, CDR3 protein.

>TRBV28
CASSSGGLGPPLHF
>TRBV5-1
CASSEFASGAIDNEQFF
>TRBV12-3/TRBV12-4
CASRRRQETQYF
>TRBV7-8
CASTLGGRSYEQYF
>TRBV4-3
CASSQDLAGSSYNSPLHF
>TRBV4-2
CASSQDRGSTGELFF
>TRBV7-2
CASSLTTNEQFF
>TRBV29-1
CSVAVGTGANVLTF
>TRBV6-5
CASSGHLANYGYTF
>TRBV5-1
CASSLAFDRGQETQYF
>TRBV4-3
CASSQDITDGYTF
>TRBV4-1
CASSQVGRERSGANVLTF
>TRBV2
CANRATGHTDTQYF
>TRBV7-9
CAILVGGTEAFF
>TRBV6-5
CASSSGTAPATDTQYF
>TRBV12-3/TRBV12-4
CASNPWAGGLRVYNEQFF
>TRBV25-1
CASSEVGSPEYF
>TRBV15
CATGGSGYEQYF
>TRBV15
CATSRVLYGESSYEQYF
>TRBV20-1
CSARPYRAPVEPQHF
>TRBV5-1
CASSLAGTQETQYF
>TRBV27
CASSFGFYYEQYF
>TRBV6-6
CASSWFSGQDYNEQFF
>TRBV7-2
CASSLGGDLSTDTQYF
>TRBV12-3/TRBV12-4
CASSWGGGQETQYF
>TRBV29-1
CSGISGTGARNEQFF
>TRBV28
CASRPVRDRGSPLHF